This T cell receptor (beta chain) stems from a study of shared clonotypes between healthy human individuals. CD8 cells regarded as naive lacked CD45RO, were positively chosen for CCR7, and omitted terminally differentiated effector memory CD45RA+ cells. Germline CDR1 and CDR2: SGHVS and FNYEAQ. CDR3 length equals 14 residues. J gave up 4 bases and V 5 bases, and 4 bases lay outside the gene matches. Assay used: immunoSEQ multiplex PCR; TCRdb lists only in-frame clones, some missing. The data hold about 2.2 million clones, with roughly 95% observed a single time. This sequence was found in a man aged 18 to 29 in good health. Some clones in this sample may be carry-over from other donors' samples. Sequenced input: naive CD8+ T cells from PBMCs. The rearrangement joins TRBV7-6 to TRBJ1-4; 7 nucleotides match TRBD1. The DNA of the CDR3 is TGTGCCAGCAGCGCGACAGGGTATAATGAAAAACTGTTTTTT. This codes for CASSATGYNEKLFF.